This is a list of T cell receptor beta chains from one sample in a study of shared clonotypes between healthy human individuals. The data were produced by immunoSEQ multiplex PCR, yet TCRdb's version contains in-frame clones alone and is incomplete. The sample has some 2,000,000 clones, 90% to 95% seen once. The sample consisted of naive CD4+ T cells sorted from blood. The receptors shown here come from a man younger than 35 in good health. The CDR3 runs from the conserved cysteine through the conserved F or W. D genes are given only for firm matches. Clone size is not always given. Where it is, it says once, few, many or a class for expanded clones.

.	TRBJ1-3	.	14	TRBV7-9	CASREGYSGNTIYF	TGTGCCAGCAGGGAAGGCTACTCTGGAAACACCATATATTTT
.	TRBJ2-7	.	16	TRBV2	CASSGQQGVGTYEQYF	TGTGCCAGCAGTGGACAACAGGGTGTGGGGACCTACGAGCAGTACTTC
TRBD1	TRBJ1-5	.	16	TRBV6-6	CASSGRQGMSNQPQHF	TGTGCCAGCAGTGGAAGACAGGGAATGAGCAATCAGCCCCAGCATTTT
.	TRBJ2-4	.	18	TRBV18	CASSPLTGRGNIRNIQYF	TGTGCCAGCTCACCACTTACCGGCCGGGGAAATATTAGAAACATTCAGTACTTC
.	TRBJ2-5	.	14	TRBV5-1	CASSPGGVQETQYF	TGCGCCAGCAGCCCAGGTGGGGTCCAAGAGACCCAGTACTTC
.	TRBJ2-1	once	15	TRBV7-2	CASSPYRDDYNEQFF	TGTGCCAGCAGCCCTTATAGGGACGACTACAATGAGCAGTTCTTC
.	TRBJ2-7	.	14	TRBV5-1	CASSLEGTQGEQYF	TGCGCCAGCAGCTTGGAGGGGACCCAGGGGGAGCAGTACTTC
.	TRBJ2-7	.	15	TRBV10-3	CAIRTGTGSSYEQYF	TGTGCCATCAGAACCGGGACGGGTAGCTCCTACGAGCAGTACTTC
.	TRBJ1-6	.	15	TRBV6-6	CASSLRSVGDSPLHF	TGTGCCAGCAGCTTACGGTCTGTCGGGGATTCACCCCTCCACTTT
.	TRBJ1-1	.	14	TRBV18	CASSPLALDTEAFF	TGTGCCAGCTCACCACTAGCGCTGGACACTGAAGCTTTCTTT
.	TRBJ1-1	.	15	TRBV6-5	CASSYSGRRNTEAFF	TGTGCCAGCAGTTACTCAGGCCGACGGAACACTGAAGCTTTCTTT
TRBD2	TRBJ2-1	once	15	TRBV9	CASSDRTSGNNEQFF	TGTGCCAGCAGCGACAGGACTAGCGGGAACAATGAGCAGTTCTTC
TRBD1	TRBJ1-2	.	15	TRBV19	CASSVPGQGNYGYTF	TGTGCCAGTAGTGTCCCGGGACAGGGGAACTATGGCTACACCTTC
.	TRBJ2-3	.	17	TRBV4-3	CASSQVRTVLRSDTQYF	TGCGCCAGCAGCCAAGTGAGGACAGTCCTAAGGTCAGATACGCAGTATTTT
TRBD1	TRBJ2-7	.	14	TRBV29-1	CSVGPGQGVYEQYF	TGCAGCGTTGGGCCGGGACAGGGAGTCTACGAGCAGTACTTC
.	TRBJ2-7	.	15	TRBV11-2	CASSLTPGHFFEQYF	TGTGCCAGCAGCTTGACGCCGGGACACTTCTTCGAGCAGTACTTC
.	TRBJ2-1	.	15	TRBV19	CATSSWDKYFSEQFF	TGTGCCACCTCCTCGTGGGACAAATATTTCTCTGAGCAGTTCTTC
.	TRBJ1-2	.	13	TRBV5-4	CASSLDQLYGYTF	TGTGCCAGCAGCTTGGATCAGCTCTATGGCTACACCTTC
TRBD1	TRBJ2-7	.	16	TRBV18	CASSFSGTGGAYEQYF	TGTGCCAGCTCATTCTCCGGGACAGGGGGAGCCTACGAGCAGTACTTC
TRBD2	TRBJ2-1	.	14	TRBV27	CASSIWEGYNEQFF	TGTGCCAGCAGCATATGGGAGGGGTACAATGAGCAGTTCTTC
TRBD1	TRBJ1-4	once	13	TRBV2	CASKGAGPEKLFF	TGTGCCAGCAAGGGGGCAGGACCGGAAAAACTGTTTTTT
.	TRBJ2-2	.	16	TRBV5-1	CASSFEGSRWTGELFF	TGCGCCAGCAGCTTTGAGGGCTCCCGATGGACCGGGGAGCTGTTTTTT
TRBD2	TRBJ2-5	.	15	TRBV4-3	CASSQDSSGKETQYF	TGCGCCAGCAGCCAAGATAGTAGCGGGAAAGAGACCCAGTACTTC
TRBD1	TRBJ2-7	.	15	TRBV19	CASSIVGTGMYEQYF	TGTGCCAGTAGTATAGTTGGGACAGGGATGTACGAGCAGTACTTC
.	TRBJ2-7	.	15	TRBV25-1	CAGQYDRKAGSEQYF	TGTGCCGGGCAATATGACCGGAAGGCCGGTAGCGAGCAGTACTTC
.	TRBJ1-6	few	16	TRBV7-9	CASSLGSGWGNSPLHF	TGTGCCAGCAGCTTAGGATCGGGTTGGGGTAATTCACCCCTCCACTTT
.	TRBJ1-6	.	12	TRBV6-6	CASSYGLSPLHF	TGTGCCAGCAGTTACGGACTGTCACCCCTCCACTTT
TRBD1	TRBJ2-7	.	17	TRBV5-1	CASSFRDRRLGTYEQYF	TGCGCCAGCAGCTTCCGGGACAGGAGGTTGGGTACCTACGAGCAGTACTTC
.	TRBJ2-7	.	16	TRBV1	CTSSQERRRSSYEQYF	TGCACCAGCAGCCAAGAGCGGAGACGTTCCTCCTACGAGCAGTACTTC
.	TRBJ1-1	once	14	TRBV19	CASSIGTVGTEAFF	TGTGCCAGTAGTATCGGGACCGTGGGGACTGAAGCTTTCTTT
.	TRBJ1-5	.	16	TRBV2	CASSERERGGNQPQHF	TGTGCCAGCAGTGAAAGGGAAAGGGGAGGCAATCAGCCCCAGCATTTT
TRBD2	TRBJ2-7	.	15	TRBV5-1	CASSVSGGPPYEQYF	TGCGCCAGCAGCGTTAGCGGGGGGCCACCCTACGAGCAGTACTTC
TRBD1	TRBJ2-5	.	16	TRBV5-1	CASSLTGGKGGETQYF	TGCGCCAGCAGCTTGACAGGGGGCAAAGGTGGAGAGACCCAGTACTTC
.	TRBJ2-5	.	13	TRBV2	CASSDLARETQYF	TGTGCCAGCAGTGACCTAGCTCGGGAGACCCAGTACTTC
.	TRBJ1-4	.	15	TRBV28	CASSLVGGGREKLFF	TGTGCCAGCAGTTTAGTCGGAGGTGGTAGAGAAAAACTGTTTTTT